This T cell receptor (beta chain) was recovered during a study of blood T cell repertoires in COVID-19. With V trimmed by 7 bases and J by 7 bases, 8 bases remained unmatched. The CDR3 loop spans 13 amino acids. Study processing details: Reference gene primer amplification yielded estimated nucleated cell counts. The method was immunoSEQ multiplex PCR; TCRdb's version includes in-frame clones alone and lacks a portion of them. V, J and clone size are taken as reported in that table, and D and trimming were inferred from the DNA itself. The table lists fewer than 200,000 clones, 70% to 90% of them singletons.

The source of this sequence is a man between 45 and 60 years old with active or convalescent COVID-19. The V gene is TRBV12-3 or TRBV12-4, the J gene TRBJ2-3; 7 nucleotides line up with TRBD1. Material: peripheral blood. The CDR3 loop reads CASTGQVQYTQYF. The CDR3 DNA reads as TGTGCCAGCACCGGACAGGTTCAGTATACGCAGTATTTT.